Listed below are T cell receptor beta chains from one sample, sequenced in a study of technical replicates of blood from a few donors. Sequencing used immunoSEQ multiplex PCR; TCRdb keeps in-frame clones, though not all of them. Seen here are about 69,000 clones, around 90% observed once, and the top ten hold 4% to 5%. Sequenced material: PBMCs. These receptors were obtained from a human donor in good health. Some clones in this sample may be carry-over from other donors' samples. The CDR3 runs from the conserved cysteine through the conserved F or W. Fields, in order: D gene, clone size, V gene, J gene, CDR3 DNA, CDR3 protein. D genes are given only for firm matches. Size is omitted from some rows. Given values are once, few, many or a class for expanded clones.

TRBD1	.	TRBV7-9	TRBJ1-1	TGTGCCAGCAGCTTCGGGACAGGGTTCTCTGAAGCTTTCTTT	CASSFGTGFSEAFF
.	.	TRBV29-1	TRBJ1-2	TGCAGCGTTGATGGAGGAGGTGGCTACACCTTC	CSVDGGGGYTF
TRBD1	.	TRBV29-1	TRBJ2-3	TGCAGCGTTGCGGACAGGGTTTATAGCACAGATACGCAGTATTTT	CSVADRVYSTDTQYF
TRBD2	few	TRBV11-2	TRBJ2-3	TGTGCCAGCAGCTTTTCGGGTAGCGGGGGGATGGGGGATACGCAGTATTTT	CASSFSGSGGMGDTQYF
TRBD2	.	TRBV18	TRBJ2-1	TGTGCCAGCTCACCCCTTCAGCGGGACGTGCAGTTCTTC	CASSPLQRDVQFF
TRBD1	.	TRBV29-1	TRBJ1-2	TGCAGCGTTGGTAGGGGGCAGGAGTATGGCTACACCTTC	CSVGRGQEYGYTF
.	.	TRBV7-2	TRBJ1-2	TGTGCCAGCAGCCCCCGGGACACAGCTAGCTATGGCTACACCTTC	CASSPRDTASYGYTF
TRBD2	.	TRBV7-2	TRBJ2-5	TGTGCCAGCATCCCGGGGGGGTGGGGGTTAGAGACCCAGTACTTC	CASIPGGWGLETQYF
.	.	TRBV9	TRBJ2-5	TGTGCCAGCAGCGTAGACAGCGGAGTGAGAGAGACCCAGTACTTC	CASSVDSGVRETQYF
.	.	TRBV11-2	TRBJ2-1	TGTGCCAGCAGCTTAGGGAGGGTTGAGCAGTTCTTC	CASSLGRVEQFF
.	.	TRBV7-6	TRBJ1-3	TGTGCCAGCAGCGCCGGGACTCACTGGGGAGGAAACACCATATATTTT	CASSAGTHWGGNTIYF
TRBD2	.	TRBV7-2	TRBJ2-5	TGTGCCAGCAGCTCCAAACTAGCGGGAGCCTGGGAGACCCAGTACTTC	CASSSKLAGAWETQYF
TRBD2	.	TRBV13	TRBJ2-4	TGTGCCAGCAGCTTTAGGACTAGCGCCTCTGGCGGGGCCAAAAACATTCAGTACTTC	CASSFRTSASGGAKNIQYF
TRBD1	.	TRBV6-5	TRBJ2-2	TGTGCCAGCAGTGGACAGGGCTACGGGGAGCTGTTTTTT	CASSGQGYGELFF
TRBD1	.	TRBV28	TRBJ1-6	TGTGCCAGCAGTCACTATGTCGGGACAGTGAATTCACCCCTCCACTTT	CASSHYVGTVNSPLHF
.	.	TRBV7-9	TRBJ1-4	TGTGCCAGCAGCTTCAGTACGCATGAAAAACTGTTTTTT	CASSFSTHEKLFF
.	few	TRBV11-2	TRBJ1-4	TGTGCCAGCAGCTCCTCGAGGGAAAAACTGTTTTTT	CASSSSREKLFF
TRBD2	.	TRBV4-1	TRBJ2-1	TGCGCCAGCAGCCAGGTCAAGGGACTAGTCAATGAGCAGTTCTTC	CASSQVKGLVNEQFF
TRBD1	.	TRBV7-9	TRBJ2-5	TGTGCCAGCAGCTTAGCTGAGACAGGGGAGACCCAGTACTTC	CASSLAETGETQYF
.	.	TRBV27	TRBJ1-6	TGTGCCAGCAGTTTATCGCGGGGGGGTAATTCACCCCTCCACTTT	CASSLSRGGNSPLHF
TRBD1	.	TRBV29-1	TRBJ2-3	TGCAGCGTTGGACAGGGGACAGATACGCAGTATTTT	CSVGQGTDTQYF
.	.	TRBV7-8	TRBJ1-4	TGTGCCAGCAGCTTCGATCAGGGATACGGCGAAAAACTGTTTTTT	CASSFDQGYGEKLFF
TRBD2	.	TRBV4-2	TRBJ2-7	TGTGCCAGCAGCCAAGAGCTAGCGGGGGGGCTCTACGAGCAGTACTTC	CASSQELAGGLYEQYF
TRBD1	.	TRBV5-5	TRBJ2-2	TGTGCCAGCAGCTCGACAGGGGCCGGGGAGCTGTTTTTT	CASSSTGAGELFF
.	.	TRBV30	TRBJ2-6	TGTGCCTGGCAACACTCTGGGGCCAACGTCCTGACTTTC	CAWQHSGANVLTF
.	.	TRBV5-1	TRBJ1-1	TGCGCCAGCAGCTCCCTCGGACACATGAACACTGAAGCTTTCTTT	CASSSLGHMNTEAFF
.	.	TRBV11-3	TRBJ2-1	TGTGCCAGCAGCTTATTTAACAATGAGCAGTTCTTC	CASSLFNNEQFF
TRBD2	.	TRBV9	TRBJ2-2	TGTGCCAGCAGCGGGACTAGCGGGGGGGCCGGGGAGCTGTTTTTT	CASSGTSGGAGELFF
TRBD1	.	TRBV6-1	TRBJ1-2	TGTGCCAGCAGTGACGGGACAGGGGCGTACTATGGCTACACCTTC	CASSDGTGAYYGYTF
TRBD1	.	TRBV5-4	TRBJ1-1	TGTGCCAGCAGTCCGGGACAGGGGAACACTGAAGCTTTCTTT	CASSPGQGNTEAFF
.	once	TRBV15	TRBJ1-1	TGTGCCACCAGCAGAGATAGTCTAGCGAACACTGAAGCTTTCTTT	CATSRDSLANTEAFF
TRBD2	.	TRBV7-6	TRBJ2-5	TGTGCCAGCAGCCCCTTCGCGGGAGGAGGGGAGACCCAGTACTTC	CASSPFAGGGETQYF
.	.	TRBV5-5	TRBJ2-5	TGTGCCAGCAGCTTGGAGGGGAGGGAGACCCAGTACTTC	CASSLEGRETQYF
.	few	TRBV2	TRBJ2-3	TGTGCCAGCACCGGCGGCAGGGCTAGCACAGATACGCAGTATTTT	CASTGGRASTDTQYF
.	.	TRBV5-8	TRBJ2-5	TGTGCCAGCAGCAGAGGGGCTAGCGGAAGGGGGGAGACCCAGTACTTC	CASSRGASGRGETQYF
.	.	TRBV19	TRBJ1-2	TGTGCCAGTAGTATTCTGAGAAACTATGGCTACACCTTC	CASSILRNYGYTF
TRBD1	.	TRBV18	TRBJ1-2	TGTGCCAGCTCAGTGGGACAGCCTAACTATGGCTACACCTTC	CASSVGQPNYGYTF
.	.	TRBV19	TRBJ1-5	TGTGCCAGTAGTCCTATTTTGCAGCCCCAGCATTTT	CASSPILQPQHF
.	.	TRBV5-1	TRBJ1-2	TGCGCCAGCAGCTTGAATATCGGGTTTTTGACCTTC	CASSLNIGFLTF
TRBD2	.	TRBV5-4	TRBJ2-7	TGTGCCAGCAGCTACTACGGGACTAGCGGCTACGAGCAGTACTTC	CASSYYGTSGYEQYF
.	.	TRBV5-1	TRBJ2-2	TGCGCCAGCAGCTGGGGCGGGAACACCGGGGAGCTGTTTTTT	CASSWGGNTGELFF
TRBD1	.	TRBV5-4	TRBJ1-2	TGTGCCAGCAGCCGTGGAGGGGGCCTAGGTGGCTACACCTTC	CASSRGGGLGGYTF
.	.	TRBV7-9	TRBJ1-2	TGTGCCAGCAGCGCCAGGGTTCCGGAAGACCCCGGCTACACCTTC	CASSARVPEDPGYTF
TRBD2	.	TRBV7-7	TRBJ2-2	TGTGCCAGCAGCTTAGGGCGGGAGGGAACCGGGGAGCTGTTTTTT	CASSLGREGTGELFF
.	.	TRBV6-1	TRBJ1-1	TGTGCCAGCAGTGCCTCACCGCGGACTGAAGCTTTCTTT	CASSASPRTEAFF
.	.	TRBV19	TRBJ1-5	TGTGCCAGTAGTATAGGGCAGAGGGCGGGCAATCAGCCCCAGCATTTT	CASSIGQRAGNQPQHF
.	.	TRBV14	TRBJ1-4	TGTGCCAGCAGCGTCCAGGGGTCAGGGAAACTGTTTTTT	CASSVQGSGKLFF
TRBD2	few	TRBV2	TRBJ2-1	TGTGCCAGCGGGTCTAGCGGGAACAATGAGCAGTTCTTC	CASGSSGNNEQFF